Shown below are 28 T cell receptor beta chains from a single sample sequenced in a study of PD-L1 blockade in urothelial cancer. The time point was: pretreatment peripheral blood. Assay used: immunoSEQ multiplex PCR; TCRdb lists only in-frame clones, some missing. The data contain tens of thousands of clones, around 90% of them singletons. The sequencing used PBMCs, collected around atezolizumab (anti-PD-L1) treatment. Receptor source: a man aged 55 to 70 with urothelial cancer.

The chain has TRBV4-3 and TRBJ2-6; D is possibly TRBD2 (6 bases). V was pared by 1 base and J by 0 bases, with 16 bases between. CDR1 LGHNA and CDR2 YSLEER come from the germline V gene. The CDR3 spans 19 residues. CDR3 residues: CASSQGLGGGISGANVLTF. The CDR3 coding sequence is TGCGCCAGCAGCCAAGGGTTGGGGGGTGGGATCTCTGGGGCCAACGTCCTGACTTTC.

Concerning this clone: The sample holds other DNA sequences that translate to the same CDR3. The rearrangement links TRBV7-9 to TRBJ1-4, with D unclear. Deletions cut 3 bases from V and 4 bases from J, with 9 bases between. Germline CDR1 reads SEHNR; CDR2 reads FQNEAQ (reference sequence). The CDR3 totals 14 residues. Here the CDR3 reads CASSLGSGNEKLFF. The CDR3 DNA reads as TGTGCCAGCAGCTTGGGCAGTGGTAATGAAAAACTGTTTTTT.

As regards this clone: A junction boundary mismatches the germline segment, possibly from a read error. The chain uses TRBV27 and TRBJ2-3; 12 nucleotides match TRBD1. The CDR3 has 11 residues. Germline V gene sequence: CDR1 MNHEY, CDR2 SMNVEV (reference sequence). In DNA form, the CDR3 reads TGTGCCAGCAAACGGGACAGGGGGCCTTCTTTT. Translating it yields CASKRDRGPSF.

This chain joins TRBV18 and TRBJ2-3; D unresolved. V was clipped by 4 bases and J by 3 bases, with 8 bases between them. This CDR3 is built from 13 residues. Germline lookup yields CDR1 KGHSH and CDR2 LQKENI. Here the CDR3 DNA reads TGTGCCAGCTCACTTCTCCGGACAGATACGCAGTATTTT. Amino acid sequence: CASSLLRTDTQYF.

The rearrangement uses TRBV11-3 and TRBJ2-3, with TRBD2 matching over 16 bases. Germline assignment: CDR1 SGHNT and CDR2 YENEEA. This CDR3 region has 18 residues. Trimming at V came to 5 bases and at J to 4 bases, leaving 9 bases not matched to a gene. Here the CDR3 DNA reads TGTGCCAGCAGCCGGGGACTAGCGGGAGGGAGCGGTTCAGATACGCAGTATTTT. Amino acid sequence: CASSRGLAGGSGSDTQYF. Filled out from reference TRBV11-3 and TRBJ2-3, the complete variable domain reads EAGVVQSPRYKIIEKKQPVAFWCNPISGHNTLYWYLQNLGQGPELLIRYENEEAVDDSQLPKDRFSAERLKGVDSTLKIQPAELGDSAVYLCASSRGLAGGSGSDTQYFGPGTRLTVL.

This chain connects TRBV6-1 to TRBJ1-2; 7 bases agree with TRBD1. There are 15 residues in the CDR3. Trimming cost V 3 bases and J 4 bases; bases outside gene matches: 8. CDR1 MNHNS and CDR2 SASEGT come from the germline V gene. The CDR3 DNA follows: TGTGCCAGCAGTGATTTTTGGGACAGAAGCTATGGCTACACCTTC. The encoded protein is CASSDFWDRSYGYTF.

This sequence joins TRBV18 and TRBJ1-5; the match to TRBD1 covers 9 bases. The CDR3 length is 15 residues. Germline V CDR1 and CDR2: KGHSH, LQKENI. V shed 4 bases and J 6 bases; nucleotides not matched to a gene: 7. The CDR3 coding sequence is TGTGCCAGCTCACAATCCGGACAGGGGCTTCAGCCCCAGCATTTT. It translates to CASSQSGQGLQPQHF.

The chain recombines TRBV7-9 with TRBJ1-1; D is unclear. This CDR3 comprises 13 residues. The ends were cut back, 5 bases at V and 0 bases at J, with 7 bases in the middle. Germline values: CDR1 SEHNR, CDR2 FQNEAQ (reference sequence). The chain's CDR3 is CASSQDLNTEAFF. The CDR3 region has the DNA TGTGCCAGCAGCCAGGACTTGAACACTGAAGCTTTCTTT.

The chain recombines TRBV5-1 with TRBJ2-5; TRBD2 might be the D (6 bases). Looked up from germline, CDR1 is SGHRS and CDR2 is YFSETQ. The CDR3 runs to 18 residues. Trimming pared 0 bases from V and 1 base from J, leaving 19 bases between. CDR3 sequence: CASSLVGRIRSGQETQYF. The CDR3 DNA reads as TGCGCCAGCAGCTTGGTAGGGAGGATCCGATCGGGCCAAGAGACCCAGTACTTC.

The chain is built from TRBV18 and TRBJ1-1; TRBD1 is a possible D gene (5 bases). CDR1 is KGHSH and CDR2 is LQKENI in the germline V gene. Deletions cut 3 bases from V and 5 bases from J, with 16 bases between. This CDR3 spans 15 amino acids. This chain's CDR3 is CASSPPGGVRTEAFF. CDR3 DNA: TGTGCCAGCTCACCCCCGGGGGGGGTGCGTACTGAAGCTTTCTTT.

The J gene is TRBJ2-7, the V gene TRBV2, with 7 positions matching TRBD1. Germline V gene data show CDR1 as SNHLY and CDR2 as FYNNEI. The V and J ends lost 6 bases and 2 bases, in that order; junction bases with no gene match: 10. The CDR3 spans 15 residues. CDR3 sequence: CASRERTGLTYEQYF. CDR3 bases: TGTGCCAGCAGAGAACGGACAGGCTTAACCTACGAGCAGTACTTC. Together with reference TRBV2 and TRBJ2-7, the CDR3 gives the full variable domain: EPEVTQTPSHQVTQMGQEVILRCVPISNHLYFYWYRQILGQKVEFLVSFYNNEISEKSEIFDDQFSVERPDGSNFTLKIRSTKLEDSAMYFCASRERTGLTYEQYFGPGTRLTVT.

The chain couples TRBV7-2 to TRBJ2-1; D may be TRBD2 (5 bases). This CDR3 is 12 amino acids long. The V gene's germline CDR1 is SGHTA and CDR2 FQGNSA. The V and J ends lost 3 bases and 12 bases respectively, with 12 bases between them. As DNA, the CDR3 is TGTGCCAGCAGCTTTCTAGCACGGGGGCAGTTCTTC. It codes for CASSFLARGQFF.

V gene TRBV5-1 combines with J gene TRBJ2-1, with 11 positions matching TRBD2. Germline loops: CDR1 SGHRS, CDR2 YFSETQ. This CDR3 has 15 amino acids. V shed 0 bases, J shed 9 bases, and the junction held 5 bases outside the gene matches. This CDR3 is CASSLATSGAGEQFF. As DNA, the CDR3 is TGCGCCAGCAGCTTGGCGACTAGCGGGGCGGGTGAGCAGTTCTTC.

The rearrangement links TRBV14 to TRBJ2-4; a possible D gene is TRBD2 (5 bases). The ends were cut back, 4 bases at V and 2 bases at J, with 15 bases in the middle. CDR3 length: 16 residues. Germline V gene lookup returns CDR1 SGHDN and CDR2 FVKESK. The CDR3 DNA reads TGTGCCAGCAGCCCTAGACGGGAAGGGACCAAAAACATTCAGTACTTC. As protein: CASSPRREGTKNIQYF.

This clone was seen just once. This rearrangement joins TRBV6-1 to TRBJ2-3, with 14 bases matching TRBD2. This CDR3 is built from 17 residues. Trimming at V came to 0 bases and at J to 5 bases, leaving 4 bases not matched to a gene. Germline V lookup: CDR1 MNHNS, CDR2 SASEGT. The CDR3 DNA follows: TGTGCCAGCAGTGAAGCGACTAGCGGGGGGGCTAGAGATACGCAGTATTTT. This translates into CASSEATSGGARDTQYF.

Worth noting for this clone: This sample includes further DNA sequences coding for the same CDR3. This chain uses TRBV7-3 with TRBJ1-1; D call uncertain. The germline gives CDR1 SGHTA, CDR2 FQGTGA. V lost 5 bases and J 4 bases, leaving 11 bases between the germline ends. This CDR3 region has 13 residues. CDR3 sequence reads: CASSLNGVTEAFF. DNA for the CDR3: TGTGCCAGCAGCCTGAACGGAGTCACTGAAGCTTTCTTT.

This clone has a single count. V is TRBV6-5 and J is TRBJ2-7; 7 bases are a match to TRBD1. This CDR3 region has 15 residues. Germline-derived CDR1 and CDR2 are MNHEY and SVGAGI. The V and J ends lost 0 bases and 2 bases, in that order; junction bases with no gene match: 4. CDR3 region: CASSYSDRATYEQYF. The DNA of the CDR3 is TGTGCCAGCAGTTACTCAGACAGGGCTACCTACGAGCAGTACTTC.

This chain links TRBV7-2 with TRBJ2-7; 8 bases match TRBD1. Losses at the gene ends were 5 bases for V and 6 bases for J; bases not matched to a gene: 6. The CDR3 is 13 amino acids. CDR1 is SGHTA, CDR2 FQGNSA, per germline. CDR3 coding DNA: TGTGCCAGCAGCCCCTACAGGGGGATCGAGCAGTACTTC. This codes for CASSPYRGIEQYF. The whole variable domain, remainder taken from reference TRBV7-2 and TRBJ2-7, is GAGVSQSPSNKVTEKGKDVELRCDPISGHTALYWYRQSLGQGLEFLIYFQGNSAPDKSGLPSDRFSAERTGGSVSTLTIQRTQQEDSAVYLCASSPYRGIEQYFGPGTRLTVT.

This clone has just one count. The J gene is TRBJ2-3, the V gene TRBV29-1, with D possibly TRBD2 on 5 matching bases. Germline V CDR1 and CDR2: SQVTM, ANQGSEA. V gave up 2 bases and J gave up 2 bases, with 14 bases separating them. The CDR3 is 15 amino acids. The CDR3 spells CSVESSVRATDTQYF. The CDR3 nucleotides read TGCAGCGTTGAATCCTCGGTGAGGGCCACAGATACGCAGTATTTT.

The J gene is TRBJ2-1, the V gene TRBV5-1, with 9 bases matching TRBD1. After removal of 3 bases from V and 6 bases from J, the junction contained 10 bases not matched to a gene. The CDR3 length is 16 residues. The V gene's germline CDR1 is SGHRS and CDR2 YFSETQ. CDR3 sequence: CASSSLTGQGRNEQFF. The CDR3 nucleotides read TGCGCCAGCAGCTCTCTCACGGGACAGGGCCGCAATGAGCAGTTCTTC.

The rearrangement joins TRBV18 to TRBJ2-3; D perhaps matches TRBD1 (5 bases). The CDR3 runs to 14 residues. The V end lost 3 bases, the J end lost 3 bases, and 10 bases lay between the germline ends. The germline CDR1 and CDR2 sequences are KGHSH and LQKENI. CDR3 sequence: CASSPGLVTDTQYF. DNA for the CDR3: TGTGCCAGCTCACCGGGGCTAGTGACAGATACGCAGTATTTT.

The gene calls are TRBV10-1 and TRBJ2-5, with a weak D call TRBD1 (6 bases). The germline V gene has CDR1 WNHNN and CDR2 SYGVQD (reference sequence). The CDR3 consists of 13 residues. The V end lost 2 bases, the J end lost 5 bases, and 9 bases lay between the germline ends. CDR3 in amino acids: CASSETGRETQYF. The CDR3, as DNA: TGCGCCAGCAGTGAGACAGGGCGGGAGACCCAGTACTTC.

The chain links TRBV7-3 to TRBJ2-3; TRBD2 aligns across 9 bases. CDR1 SGHTA and CDR2 FQGTGA come from the germline V gene. The CDR3 length is 15 residues. After removal of 0 bases from V and 7 bases from J, the junction contained 5 bases not matched to a gene. In DNA form, the CDR3 reads TGTGCCAGCAGCTTAACTAGCGGGAGTGTTAATACGCAGTATTTT. Amino acids: CASSLTSGSVNTQYF.

J is TRBJ1-6 and V is TRBV9; no firm D call. Looked up from germline, CDR1 is SGDLS and CDR2 is YYNGEE. The CDR3 has 17 amino acids. V was cut by 0 bases and J by 3 bases, with 13 bases left in between. In nucleotides, the CDR3 is TGTGCCAGCAGCGTAGTTGAGGTCTGTATCTATAATTCACCCCTCCACTTT. Protein sequence: CASSVVEVCIYNSPLHF.

The chain recombines TRBV1 with TRBJ2-7; TRBD2 is the table's D call and was not checked against the DNA. TRBV1 is flagged as a pseudogene. CDR3 size: 22 residues. DNA of the CDR3: TGCACCAGCAGCCAACCACCGATAAGGGGACTAGCGGGAGGGCCCCGCTCCTACGAGCAGTACTTC. Protein: CTSSQPPIRGLAGGPRSYEQYF.

The rearrangement uses TRBV15 and TRBJ2-6; D gene uncertain. Per the germline V gene, CDR1 is LNHNV and CDR2 is YYDKDF (reference sequence). The V and J ends lost 8 bases and 0 bases respectively, with 5 bases between them. The CDR3 loop spans 13 amino acids. The CDR3 DNA is TGTGCCACCTCACTCTCTGGGGCCAACGTCCTGACTTTC. Translation gives CATSLSGANVLTF.

Remarks on this clone: The sample holds other DNA sequences that translate to the same CDR3. This rearrangement joins TRBV27 to TRBJ1-6; 8 bases line up with TRBD1. The length of the CDR3 is 15 residues. Germline-derived CDR1 and CDR2 are MNHEY and SMNVEV (reference sequence). Trimming at V came to 3 bases and at J to 6 bases, leaving 4 bases not matched to a gene. The CDR3 loop reads CASSFWDRPNSPLHF. CDR3 nucleotide sequence: TGTGCCAGCAGTTTTTGGGACAGGCCTAATTCACCCCTCCACTTT.

J is TRBJ2-5 and V is TRBV9, with TRBD2 matching over 9 bases. From germline, CDR1 is SGDLS and CDR2 YYNGEE. V was clipped by 0 bases and J by 3 bases; unmatched bases: 3. The CDR3 length is 15 residues. In DNA form, the CDR3 reads TGTGCCAGCAGCGTAGGCCAGCGGGGGGAAGAGACCCAGTACTTC. The encoded protein is CASSVGQRGEETQYF.